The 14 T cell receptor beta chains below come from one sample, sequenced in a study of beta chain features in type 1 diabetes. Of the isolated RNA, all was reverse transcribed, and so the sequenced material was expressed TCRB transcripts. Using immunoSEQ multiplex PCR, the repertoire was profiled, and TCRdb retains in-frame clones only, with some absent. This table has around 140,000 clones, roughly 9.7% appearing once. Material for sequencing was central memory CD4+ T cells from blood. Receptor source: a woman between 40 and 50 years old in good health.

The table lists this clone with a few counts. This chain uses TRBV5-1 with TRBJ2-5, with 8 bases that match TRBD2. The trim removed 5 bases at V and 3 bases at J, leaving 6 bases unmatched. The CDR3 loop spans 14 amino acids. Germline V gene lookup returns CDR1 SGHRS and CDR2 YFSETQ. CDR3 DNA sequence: TGCGCCAGCAGTCCTAATAGCGGGGAAGAGACCCAGTACTTC. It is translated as CASSPNSGEETQYF.

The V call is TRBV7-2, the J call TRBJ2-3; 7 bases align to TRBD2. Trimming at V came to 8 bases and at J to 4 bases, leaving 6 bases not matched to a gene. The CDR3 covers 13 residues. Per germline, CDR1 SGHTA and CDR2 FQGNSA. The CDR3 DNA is TGTGCCAGCGGCCTGGGGGGGGCAGATACGCAGTATTTT. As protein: CASGLGGADTQYF. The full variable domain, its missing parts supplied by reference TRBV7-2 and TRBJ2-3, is GAGVSQSPSNKVTEKGKDVELRCDPISGHTALYWYRQSLGQGLEFLIYFQGNSAPDKSGLPSDRFSAERTGGSVSTLTIQRTQQEDSAVYLCASGLGGADTQYFGPGTRLTVL.

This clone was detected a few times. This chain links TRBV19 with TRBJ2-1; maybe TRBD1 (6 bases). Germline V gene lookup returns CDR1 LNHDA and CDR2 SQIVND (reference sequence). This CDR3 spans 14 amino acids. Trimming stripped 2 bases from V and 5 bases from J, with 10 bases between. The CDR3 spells CASSIQGPHNEQFF. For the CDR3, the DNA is TGTGCCAGTAGTATACAGGGGCCCCACAATGAGCAGTTCTTC.

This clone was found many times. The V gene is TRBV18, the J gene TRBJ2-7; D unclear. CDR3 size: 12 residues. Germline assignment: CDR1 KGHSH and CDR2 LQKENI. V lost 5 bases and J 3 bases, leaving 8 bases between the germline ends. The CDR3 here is CASSSQNYEQYF. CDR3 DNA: TGTGCCAGCTCATCCCAAAACTACGAGCAGTACTTC.

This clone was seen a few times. CDR3: CASSLPSGGVYEQYF. The CDR3, as DNA: TGTGCCAGCAGCTTACCCAGCGGGGGGGTGTACGAGCAGTACTTC. The rearrangement links TRBV7-9 to TRBJ2-7; 10 bases fit TRBD2. CDR3 length equals 15 residues. J was trimmed by 4 bases and V by 2 bases; bases with no gene match: 5. Germline V gene sequence: CDR1 SEHNR, CDR2 FQNEAQ (reference sequence).

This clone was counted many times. CDR3 sequence reads: CASSRNVGSSYEQYF. In DNA form, the CDR3 reads TGTGCCAGCAGCCGCAACGTAGGGAGCTCCTACGAGCAGTACTTC. The V and J genes are TRBV7-2 and TRBJ2-7, with D possibly being TRBD2 (5 bases). Trimming stripped 5 bases from V and 0 bases from J, with 14 bases between. This CDR3 is 15 amino acids long. The V gene's germline CDR1 is SGHTA and CDR2 FQGNSA.

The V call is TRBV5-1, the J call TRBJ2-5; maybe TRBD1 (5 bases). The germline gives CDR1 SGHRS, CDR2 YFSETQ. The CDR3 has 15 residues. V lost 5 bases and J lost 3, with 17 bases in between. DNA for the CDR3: TGCGCCAGCAGTTGGGGCTCCGGATCCGAAGAGACCCAGTACTTC. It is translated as CASSWGSGSEETQYF.

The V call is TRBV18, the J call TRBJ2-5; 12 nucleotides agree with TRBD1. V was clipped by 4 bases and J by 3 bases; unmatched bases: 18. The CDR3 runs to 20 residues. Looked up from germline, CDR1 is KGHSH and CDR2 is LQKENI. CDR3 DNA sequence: TGTGCCAGCTCACAAAGGCTCCAGACCCCAGGGACAGGGGGCGAAGAGACCCAGTACTTC. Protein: CASSQRLQTPGTGGEETQYF.

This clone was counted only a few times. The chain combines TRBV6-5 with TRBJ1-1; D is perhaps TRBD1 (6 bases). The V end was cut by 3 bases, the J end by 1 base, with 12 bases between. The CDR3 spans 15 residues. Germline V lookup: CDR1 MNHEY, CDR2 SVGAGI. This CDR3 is CASSYSGVGNTEAFF. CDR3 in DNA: TGTGCCAGCAGTTATTCAGGGGTAGGGAACACTGAAGCTTTCTTT.

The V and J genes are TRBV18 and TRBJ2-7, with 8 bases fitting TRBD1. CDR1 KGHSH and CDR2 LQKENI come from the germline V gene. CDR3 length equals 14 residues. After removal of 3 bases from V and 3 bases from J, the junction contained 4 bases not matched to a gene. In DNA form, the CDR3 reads TGTGCCAGCTCACCGGGACAGGATAACTACGAGCAGTACTTC. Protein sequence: CASSPGQDNYEQYF.

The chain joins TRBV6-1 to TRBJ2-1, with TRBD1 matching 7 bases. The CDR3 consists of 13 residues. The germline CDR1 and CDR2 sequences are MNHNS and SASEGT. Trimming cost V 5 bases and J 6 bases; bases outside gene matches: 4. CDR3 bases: TGTGCCAGCAGTCCGGGACAGCGCAATGAGCAGTTCTTC. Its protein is CASSPGQRNEQFF.

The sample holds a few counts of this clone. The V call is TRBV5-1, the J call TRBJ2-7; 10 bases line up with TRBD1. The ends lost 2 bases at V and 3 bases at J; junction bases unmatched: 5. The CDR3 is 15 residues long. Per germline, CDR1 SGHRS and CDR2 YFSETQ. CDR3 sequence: CASSLTGQGFYEQYF. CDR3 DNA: TGCGCCAGCAGCTTAACGGGACAGGGGTTCTACGAGCAGTACTTC.

CDR3 sequence (DNA): TGTGCCAGCAGCTTTCAGTTTGGCAGAAACTACGAGCAGTACTTC. It specifies CASSFQFGRNYEQYF. The chain recombines TRBV7-9 with TRBJ2-7; D uncertain. This CDR3 has 15 amino acids. CDR1 is SEHNR, CDR2 FQNEAQ, per germline (reference sequence). V lost 3 bases to trimming and J lost 3 bases, with 15 bases between them.

The CDR3 sequence is CASSESTGARGYEQYF. Written as DNA, the CDR3 is TGCGCCAGCAGTGAGTCGACTGGTGCCCGGGGCTACGAGCAGTACTTC. The V gene is TRBV10-1, the J gene TRBJ2-7, with a weak D call TRBD2 (5 bases). V shed 0 bases and J shed 3 bases, with 15 bases lying between them. There are 16 residues in the CDR3. Germline V gene data show CDR1 as WNHNN and CDR2 as SYGVQD (reference sequence).